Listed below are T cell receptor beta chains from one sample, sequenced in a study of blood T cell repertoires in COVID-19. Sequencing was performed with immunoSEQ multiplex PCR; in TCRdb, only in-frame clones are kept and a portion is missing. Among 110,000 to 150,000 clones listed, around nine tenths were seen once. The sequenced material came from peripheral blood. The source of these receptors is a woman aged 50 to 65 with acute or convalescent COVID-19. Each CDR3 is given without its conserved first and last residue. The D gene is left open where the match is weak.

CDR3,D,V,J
ASSLGTSGTGELF,TRBD2,TRBV5-1,TRBJ2-2
ASSSIGTGIGEQY,TRBD1,TRBV7-8,TRBJ2-7
ATSSRLRNQPQH,NA,TRBV15,TRBJ1-5
ASSGGNQPQH,NA,TRBV25-1,TRBJ1-5
ASSPTGQGYQPQH,TRBD1,TRBV18,TRBJ1-5
ASSPWGQGQNTEAF,TRBD1,TRBV18,TRBJ1-1
ASRPLGAQGVTDTQY,TRBD1,TRBV19,TRBJ2-3
ASSYSLGRAGNTIY,NA,TRBV6-5,TRBJ1-3
ASSSRDSLTYEQY,TRBD1,TRBV7-6,TRBJ2-7
ASSPREAGTNEKLF,NA,TRBV11-3,TRBJ1-4
ASSLGGGRVYNEQF,TRBD2,TRBV7-9,TRBJ2-1
ASSLTSGGTDTQY,TRBD2,TRBV3-1/TRBV3-2,TRBJ2-3
ASSRGRPGLAGSLGELF,TRBD2,TRBV5-4,TRBJ2-2
ASSLAQTGGTDTQY,TRBD1,TRBV7-8,TRBJ2-3
ASSIRQGYWPQH,NA,TRBV19,TRBJ1-5
ASKGGSRDTQY,NA,TRBV6-5,TRBJ2-3
ASSTGQGANTDTQY,TRBD1,TRBV11-3,TRBJ2-3
ASSQESYSSYEQY,NA,TRBV4-2,TRBJ2-7
ASSFDRGEINEQF,TRBD1,TRBV7-2,TRBJ2-1
ASSDERGGTYEQY,TRBD2,TRBV6-1,TRBJ2-7
ASSPRVDTYQETQY,NA,TRBV18,TRBJ2-5
ASSRGTTNEKLF,NA,TRBV9,TRBJ1-4
ATSGQGTDTQY,NA,TRBV24-1,TRBJ2-3
ASSYPRDRVSGANVLT,TRBD1,TRBV6-2/TRBV6-3,TRBJ2-6
ATSRVGQGRSSYEQY,TRBD1,TRBV15,TRBJ2-7
ASSPGADYGYT,NA,TRBV18,TRBJ1-2
ASSQGELGRVNTEAF,NA,TRBV4-2,TRBJ1-1
ASSRRQDNTEAF,NA,TRBV6-5,TRBJ1-1
ASSHGTSGKETQY,TRBD2,TRBV13,TRBJ2-5
ASSPGLPGKQY,NA,TRBV12-3/TRBV12-4,TRBJ2-7
AISVQGSDGYT,TRBD1,TRBV10-3,TRBJ1-2
ASSLDRGAPEAF,NA,TRBV5-1,TRBJ1-1
ASSLATGYYLNTEAF,NA,TRBV5-1,TRBJ1-1
ASSQGAGDGYT,NA,TRBV3-1/TRBV3-2,TRBJ1-2
ASSLPSGRGYNEQF,TRBD2,TRBV5-1,TRBJ2-1
ASSSGLQEGSTGYT,NA,TRBV5-1,TRBJ1-2
ASLREDTEAF,NA,TRBV7-9,TRBJ1-1
ASSFAGGVNYGYT,TRBD1,TRBV7-9,TRBJ1-2
ASSPARRVAGYT,NA,TRBV7-8,TRBJ1-2
ASSPQGPRGAF,NA,TRBV7-9,TRBJ1-1
ASSSAMRGTEAF,NA,TRBV9,TRBJ1-1
ASSRDRRNNEQF,TRBD1,TRBV19,TRBJ2-1